This passage covers 7 T cell receptor beta chains from one sample sequenced in a study of T cell repertoires in cytomegalovirus infection. Antigens of these TCRs are unknown. Each CDR3 protein is one row after TCRdb ran MiXCR on the reads. In the table there are about a million distinct CDR3 sequences, 25% to 40% of which are singletons. The sample consisted of cultured CD8+ T cells from PBMCs, taken from culture after CMV antigen stimulation. Every receptor here comes from a human donor in good health (CMV status not recorded). Some clones in this sample may be carry-over from other donors' samples.

This clonotype was recorded a few times. V is TRBV6-5 and J is TRBJ1-6, with D uncertain. Deletions cut 3 bases from V and 11 bases from J, with 14 bases between. This CDR3 has 14 residues. Looked up from germline, CDR1 is MNHEY and CDR2 is SVGAGI. In DNA form, the CDR3 reads TGTGCCAGCAGTTATGAAAGGGAGGTCGCACCCCTCCACTTT. This translates into CASSYEREVAPLHF.

A few counts support this clonotype. The chain recombines TRBV28 with TRBJ2-1; D may be TRBD1 or TRBD2 (5 bases each). Germline CDR1 reads MDHEN; CDR2 reads SYDVKM. V was shortened by 6 bases and J by 4 bases, with 13 bases between the two germline ends. This CDR3 spans 14 amino acids. The CDR3 region is CASSPLGEYNEQFF. Here the CDR3 DNA reads TGTGCCAGCAGCCCCCTGGGGGAGTACAATGAGCAGTTCTTC.

This clonotype occurred once. The chain couples TRBV4-1 to TRBJ1-1; the D is unclear. The CDR3 totals 14 residues. Germline V lookup: CDR1 MGHRA, CDR2 YSYEKL. V was pared by 3 bases and J by 3 bases, with 11 bases between. The CDR3 DNA reads as TGCGCCAGCAGCCATCCCGGCCGTTACACTGAAGCTTTCTTT. Encoded protein: CASSHPGRYTEAFF.

This clonotype occurred many times. The chain recombines TRBV7-6 with TRBJ2-3, with a possible D match to TRBD2 (5 bases). The CDR3 has 16 amino acids. CDR1 is SGHVS and CDR2 is FNYEAQ in the germline V gene. V was clipped by 1 base and J by 1 base, with 12 bases between them. The CDR3, as DNA: TGTGCCAGCAGCTTAGGTGGCCGGGGAGGCACAGATACGCAGTATTTT. Its protein is CASSLGGRGGTDTQYF. The full variable domain, with the rest looked up from reference TRBV7-6 and TRBJ2-3, is GAGVSQSPRYKVTKRGQDVALRCDPISGHVSLYWYRQALGQGPEFLTYFNYEAQQDKSGLPNDRFSAERPEGSISTLTIQRTEQRDSAMYRCASSLGGRGGTDTQYFGPGTRLTVL.

This rearrangement joins TRBV27 to TRBJ1-2; TRBD1 matches at 12 bases. The CDR3 is 15 amino acids. The germline gives CDR1 MNHEY, CDR2 SMNVEV (reference sequence). Losses at the gene ends were 4 bases for V and 8 bases for J; bases not matched to a gene: 8. This CDR3 is CASSSRGQGAAGYTF. CDR3 nucleotides: TGTGCCAGCAGTTCCCGGGGACAGGGGGCGGCGGGCTACACCTTC.

The table lists this clonotype with a few counts. The chain couples TRBV2 to TRBJ2-1; a possible D gene is TRBD1 (6 bases). Germline CDR1 is SNHLY and CDR2 is FYNNEI. The CDR3 totals 15 residues. The V and J ends lost 3 bases and 5 bases respectively, with 14 bases between them. CDR3 sequence: CASSEYRELNNEQFF. The CDR3 nucleotides read TGTGCCAGCAGTGAGTACAGGGAGTTGAACAATGAGCAGTTCTTC.

This clonotype appeared many times. The rearrangement joins TRBV19 to TRBJ2-2; the match to TRBD2 covers 12 bases. The germline CDR1 and CDR2 sequences are LNHDA and SQIVND (reference sequence). Trimming cost V 6 bases and J 7 bases; bases outside gene matches: 9. The CDR3 is 16 residues long. The CDR3 nucleotides read TGTGCCAGTAGCCCCCTAGCGGGGGGGCCGGGCGGGGAGCTGTTTTTT. Its protein is CASSPLAGGPGGELFF.